What follows is one T cell receptor (beta chain) and its context. What it binds is not known. The PCR was carried out with 60 Vbeta primers and 13 Jbeta primers. Here immunoSEQ multiplex PCR was the method, and the copy in TCRdb shows in-frame clones only, minus some. The sample has 200,000 to 250,000 clones, under 80% seen once. This entry belongs to a study of cytomegalovirus exposure and HLA in healthy donors. Study-wide background: An earlier analysis identified under 130 million unique TCR beta sequences in about 179 million T cells. Study-level points and caveats: A cluster of highly shared sequence variants was likely a sequencing artifact.

The CDR3 length is 15 residues. Germline-derived CDR1 and CDR2 are WNHNN and SYGVQD (reference sequence). The V gene end was trimmed by 4 bases and the J gene end by 7 bases; junction bases not matched to a gene: 10. The chain has TRBV10-1 and TRBJ2-3; 8 nucleotides match TRBD2. The TCR sequence derives from a girl aged 2 to 9 in good health and CMV-seronegative. The sequencing sample was made of PBMCs. CDR3 in DNA: TGCGCCAGCAGTGTAGGCGGGGGGCCTAGGAATACGCAGTATTTT. Its protein is CASSVGGGPRNTQYF.